This T cell receptor beta chain comes out of a study of blood T cell repertoires in COVID-19. Overall study: Some COVID-19 samples were acute and others convalescent; all came from the United States, Italy and Spain. PBMCs, B-cell-depleted T cells, or T cells provided the cDNA or gDNA that made up the material.

V was pared by 0 bases and J by 4 bases, with 8 bases of the junction left unmatched. CDR3 length: 15 amino acids. Germline V CDR1 and CDR2: GTSNPN, SVGIG (reference sequence). Original data processing: Using reference gene primer amplification, nucleated cell counts were estimated. The protocol was immunoSEQ multiplex PCR, while the TCRdb copy is restricted to in-frame clones and leaves out a portion. That table supplies the V and J calls and clone size; D and trimming were determined from the DNA. The sample includes 120,000 or so clones, 70% to 80% seen only once; the top ten take 37%. The V call is TRBV30, the J call TRBJ1-1, with 7 bases aligning to TRBD1. This sequence was found in a man aged 35-49 years with active or convalescent COVID-19. The sequenced material came from peripheral blood. This CDR3 is CAWSVRGVGGTEAFF. CDR3 in DNA: TGTGCCTGGAGTGTCAGGGGGGTTGGAGGCACTGAAGCTTTCTTT.